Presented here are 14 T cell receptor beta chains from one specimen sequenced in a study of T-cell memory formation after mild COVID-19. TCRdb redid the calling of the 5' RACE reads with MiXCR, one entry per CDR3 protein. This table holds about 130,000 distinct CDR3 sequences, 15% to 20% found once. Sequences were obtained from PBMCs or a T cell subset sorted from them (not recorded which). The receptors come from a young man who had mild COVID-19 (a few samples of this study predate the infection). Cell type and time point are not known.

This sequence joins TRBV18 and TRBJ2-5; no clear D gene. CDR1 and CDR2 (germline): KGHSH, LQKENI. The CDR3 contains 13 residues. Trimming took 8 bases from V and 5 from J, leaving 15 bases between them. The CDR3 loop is CASTARAWETQYF. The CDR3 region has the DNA TGTGCCAGCACAGCTCGTGCGTGGGAGACCCAGTACTTC.

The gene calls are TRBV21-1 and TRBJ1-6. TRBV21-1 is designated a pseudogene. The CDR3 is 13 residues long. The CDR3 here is CASAGSYNSPLHF. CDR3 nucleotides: TGTGCCAGCGCAGGGTCCTATAATTCACCCCTCCACTTT.

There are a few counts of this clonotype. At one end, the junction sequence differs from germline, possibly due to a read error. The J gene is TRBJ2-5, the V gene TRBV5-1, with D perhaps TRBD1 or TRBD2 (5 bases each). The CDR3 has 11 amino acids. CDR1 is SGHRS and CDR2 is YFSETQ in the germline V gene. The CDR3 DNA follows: TGCGCCAGCAGCTTGGAGGGACCCCCCACTTTC. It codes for CASSLEGPPTF.

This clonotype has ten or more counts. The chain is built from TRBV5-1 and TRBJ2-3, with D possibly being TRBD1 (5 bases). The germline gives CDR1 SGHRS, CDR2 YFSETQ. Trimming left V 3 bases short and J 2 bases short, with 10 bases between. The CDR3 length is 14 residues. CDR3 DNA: TGCGCCAGCAGCTCCGACAGTGTCACAGATACGCAGTATTTT. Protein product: CASSSDSVTDTQYF.

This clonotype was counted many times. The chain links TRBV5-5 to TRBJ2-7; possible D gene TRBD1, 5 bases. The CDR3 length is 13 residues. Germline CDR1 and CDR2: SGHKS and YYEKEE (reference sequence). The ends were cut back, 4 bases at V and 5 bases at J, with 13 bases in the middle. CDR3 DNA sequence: TGTGCCAGCAGCCCCGGGCTCAGGGACGAGCAGTACGTC. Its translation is CASSPGLRDEQYV.

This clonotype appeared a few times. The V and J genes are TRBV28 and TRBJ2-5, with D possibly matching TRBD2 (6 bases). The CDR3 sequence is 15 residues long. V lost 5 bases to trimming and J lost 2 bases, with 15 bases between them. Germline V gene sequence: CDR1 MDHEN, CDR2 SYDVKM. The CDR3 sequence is CASSDGGASQETQYF. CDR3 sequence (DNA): TGTGCCAGCAGTGACGGCGGGGCTTCTCAAGAGACCCAGTACTTC.

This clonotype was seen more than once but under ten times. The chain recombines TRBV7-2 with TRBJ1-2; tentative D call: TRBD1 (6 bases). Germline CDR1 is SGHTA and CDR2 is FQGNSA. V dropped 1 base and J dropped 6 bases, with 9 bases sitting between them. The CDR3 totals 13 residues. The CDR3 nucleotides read TGTGCCAGCAGCTTAGGGGGACATAATGGCTACACCTTC. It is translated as CASSLGGHNGYTF.

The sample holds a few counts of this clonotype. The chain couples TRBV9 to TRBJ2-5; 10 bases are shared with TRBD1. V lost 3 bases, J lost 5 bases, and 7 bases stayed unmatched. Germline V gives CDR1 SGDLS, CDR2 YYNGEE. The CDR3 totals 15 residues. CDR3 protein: CASSADGGQGETQYF. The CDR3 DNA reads TGTGCCAGCAGCGCGGACGGGGGACAGGGGGAGACCCAGTACTTC.

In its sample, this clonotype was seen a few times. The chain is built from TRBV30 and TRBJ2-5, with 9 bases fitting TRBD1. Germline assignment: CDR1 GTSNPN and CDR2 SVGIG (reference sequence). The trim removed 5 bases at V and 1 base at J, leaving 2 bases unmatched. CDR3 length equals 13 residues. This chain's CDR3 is CAWEGQGQETQYF. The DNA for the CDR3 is TGTGCCTGGGAGGGACAGGGCCAAGAGACCCAGTACTTC.

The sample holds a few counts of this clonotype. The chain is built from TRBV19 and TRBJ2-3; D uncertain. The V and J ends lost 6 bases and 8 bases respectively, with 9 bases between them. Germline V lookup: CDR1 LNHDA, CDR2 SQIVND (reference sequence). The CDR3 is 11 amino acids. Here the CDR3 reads CASSVQGTQYF. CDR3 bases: TGTGCCAGTAGCGTACAAGGTACGCAGTATTTT.

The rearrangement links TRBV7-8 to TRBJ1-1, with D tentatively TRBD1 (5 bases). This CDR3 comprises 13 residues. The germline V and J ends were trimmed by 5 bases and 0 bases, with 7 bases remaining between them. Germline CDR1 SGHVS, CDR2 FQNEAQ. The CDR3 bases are TGTGCCAGCAGCACGACAGTGAACACTGAAGCTTTCTTT. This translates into CASSTTVNTEAFF.

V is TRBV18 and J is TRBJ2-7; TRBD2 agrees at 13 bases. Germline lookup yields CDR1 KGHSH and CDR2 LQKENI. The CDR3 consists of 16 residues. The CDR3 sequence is CASSRTSGGADNEKYV. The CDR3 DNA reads TGTGCCAGCTCTCGGACTAGCGGGGGCGCCGATAACGAGAAGTACGTC.

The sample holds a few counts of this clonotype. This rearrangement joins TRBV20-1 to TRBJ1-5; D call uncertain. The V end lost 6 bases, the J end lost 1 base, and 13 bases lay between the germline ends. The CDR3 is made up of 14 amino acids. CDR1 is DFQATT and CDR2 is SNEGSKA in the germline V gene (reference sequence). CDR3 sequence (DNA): TGCAGTGCCCTAGTCGGGAAAAGCAATCAGCCCCAGCATTTT. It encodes CSALVGKSNQPQHF.

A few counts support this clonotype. Written as DNA, the CDR3 is TGCGCCAGCAGCTTGGCCGTGGGGAACACTGAAGCTTTCTTT. This translates into CASSLAVGNTEAFF. The chain joins TRBV5-1 to TRBJ1-1; D uncertain. Trimming removed 0 bases at V and 1 base at J, with 7 bases between. The CDR3 sequence is 14 residues long. Looked up from germline, CDR1 is SGHRS and CDR2 is YFSETQ. The full variable domain, completed using reference TRBV5-1 and TRBJ1-1, is KAGVTQTPRYLIKTRGQQVTLSCSPISGHRSVSWYQQTPGQGLQFLFEYFSETQRNKGNFPGRFSGRQFSNSRSEMNVSTLELGDSALYLCASSLAVGNTEAFFGQGTRLTVV.